Listed below are T cell receptor beta chains from one sample, sequenced in a study of blood T cell repertoires in COVID-19. Sequenced by immunoSEQ multiplex PCR; TCRdb stores in-frame clones only, minus some. Here the sample spans about 72,000 clones, 86% being singletons. Sequencing used peripheral blood. The receptors were sampled from a woman aged 55-70 years with acute or convalescent COVID-19. CDR3s include the opening cysteine and the closing phenylalanine or tryptophan. The D gene is left open where the match is weak. Rows may omit the clone size; those that give it use once, few, many or a size class.

TRBV5-4,NA,NA,TRBJ2-1,TGTGCCAGCAGCTTGTGGGGAGGTGCTGGGCAGTTCTTC,CASSLWGGAGQFF
TRBV19,NA,NA,TRBJ1-6,TGTGCCAGTAGTATCGGGGGAAGTAATAATTCACCCCTCCACTTT,CASSIGGSNNSPLHF
TRBV7-3,NA,NA,TRBJ1-1,TGTGCCAGCAGCTTAGCAGTGGACACTGAAGCTTTCTTT,CASSLAVDTEAFF
TRBV2,NA,NA,TRBJ1-3,TGTGCCAGCAGTTCAAGCTATGGAAACACCATATATTTT,CASSSSYGNTIYF
TRBV5-1,TRBD1,NA,TRBJ1-2,TGCGCCAGCAGCTTGGATAGACAGGGGGATGGCTACACCTTC,CASSLDRQGDGYTF
TRBV2,NA,NA,TRBJ1-2,TGTGCCAGCAGTGGGGGTTGGTCCAGGGCCAACTATGGCTACACCTTC,CASSGGWSRANYGYTF
TRBV7-8,NA,NA,TRBJ1-1,TGTGCCAGCTCTCTTTCTGGGGCGGGGGCTGAAGCTTTCTTT,CASSLSGAGAEAFF
TRBV19,NA,NA,TRBJ1-6,TGTGCCAGTAGTAGAGCAGGCCTCCAAAATTCACCCCTCCACTTT,CASSRAGLQNSPLHF
TRBV6-5,TRBD2,NA,TRBJ2-3,TGTGCCAGCAGTAAACCGGGACTAGCGACAGATACGCAGTATTTT,CASSKPGLATDTQYF
TRBV4-1,TRBD1,NA,TRBJ2-5,TGCGCCAGCAGCCAAGAAAGGGGGCGGGAGACCCAGTACTTC,CASSQERGRETQYF
TRBV6-1,NA,NA,TRBJ2-2,TGTGCCAGCAGTGAATTAGAGGCGACCGGGGAGCTGTTTTTT,CASSELEATGELFF
TRBV5-1,TRBD1,NA,TRBJ2-1,TGCGCCAGCTGGCGGACAGGGGGTAACAATGAGCAGTTCTTC,CASWRTGGNNEQFF
TRBV24-1,NA,NA,TRBJ1-3,TGTGCCACCAGTGATTTTGCCCCGGACAGCGCAAACACCATATATTTT,CATSDFAPDSANTIYF
TRBV6-4,NA,NA,TRBJ1-4,TGTGCCAGCAGCCGGGACACCGGTGAAAAACTGTTTTTT,CASSRDTGEKLFF
TRBV7-9,TRBD1,NA,TRBJ1-2,TGTGCCAGCAGCTTATCTACAGGGGTAGGCTATGGCTACACCTTC,CASSLSTGVGYGYTF
TRBV7-2,NA,NA,TRBJ2-7,TGTGCCAGCAGCTTACTAGTTTCGTACGAGCAGTACTTC,CASSLLVSYEQYF
TRBV5-1,TRBD1,NA,TRBJ2-7,TGCGCCAGCAGCGCGAACTCCGGGACAGGGGGTTACGAGCAGTACTTC,CASSANSGTGGYEQYF
TRBV5-4,TRBD1,NA,TRBJ1-6,TGTGCCCCCGGACAGGGGTCCTTAGATTCACCCCTCCACTTT,CAPGQGSLDSPLHF
TRBV4-1,NA,NA,TRBJ1-5,TGCGCCAGCAGCCAAGTGGCCGCAGGGCGCAATCAGCCCCAGCATTTT,CASSQVAAGRNQPQHF
TRBV5-1,NA,NA,TRBJ1-1,TGCGCCAGCAGCTTGGGAACCCCGAGGGCTGAAGCTTTCTTT,CASSLGTPRAEAFF
TRBV5-1,TRBD2,NA,TRBJ2-7,TGCGCCAGCAGCGAGGGGAGGGCAGACGAGCAGTACTTC,CASSEGRADEQYF
TRBV6-5,TRBD2,NA,TRBJ2-7,TGTGCCATCAATCCCCGGGACTACCACTCCTACGAGCAGTACTTC,CAINPRDYHSYEQYF
TRBV5-8,NA,NA,TRBJ2-5,TGTGCCAGCAGCTTACGGCAGGTACAAGAGACCCAGTACTTC,CASSLRQVQETQYF
TRBV7-8,NA,NA,TRBJ2-7,TGTGCCAGCAGCTTTGGATACAGCCCCTACGAGCAGTACTTC,CASSFGYSPYEQYF
TRBV4-1,NA,few,TRBJ2-7,TGCGCCAGCAGCCAAGACACTGGAGTAGTTGAGGAGTACTTC,CASSQDTGVVEEYF
TRBV11-2,TRBD2,NA,TRBJ2-3,TGTGCCAGCAGTCAGCCGGCTACTAGCGGGGGCACAGATACGCAGTATTTT,CASSQPATSGGTDTQYF
TRBV7-9,TRBD2,NA,TRBJ2-1,TGTGCCAGCAGCTCACCCGCTGGGGGACTAGCGGGGTTCACCAATGAGCAGTTCTTC,CASSSPAGGLAGFTNEQFF
TRBV20-1,NA,NA,TRBJ1-2,TGCAGTGCTAGTATAACTAACTATGGCTACACCTTC,CSASITNYGYTF
TRBV10-3,NA,NA,TRBJ2-5,TGTGCCATCAGTGAGTTGGGGGACATCCAAGAGACCCAGTACTTC,CAISELGDIQETQYF
TRBV2,NA,NA,TRBJ2-7,TGTGCCTCAGCTAGGGGCGTCGGCGAGCAGTACTTC,CASARGVGEQYF
TRBV3-1/TRBV3-2,NA,NA,TRBJ2-3,TGTGCCAGCAGCCAAGGAGAACTCACAGATACGCAGTATTTT,CASSQGELTDTQYF
TRBV28,NA,once,TRBJ1-5,TGTGCCAGCAGTTTAATACAGAGCAATCAGCCCCAGCATTTT,CASSLIQSNQPQHF
TRBV30,NA,NA,TRBJ2-1,TGTGCCTGGAGTTCGTTCGATGAGCAGTTCTTC,CAWSSFDEQFF
TRBV19,TRBD1,NA,TRBJ2-5,TGTGCCAGTAGTCCCCGGGACAGGGGCGTGGAGACCCAGTACTTC,CASSPRDRGVETQYF
TRBV9,TRBD2,NA,TRBJ2-1,TGTGCCAGCAGCGTTCGGACTAGCGGGGGGGATCGGTTCTTC,CASSVRTSGGDRFF
TRBV6-6,TRBD1,NA,TRBJ2-1,TGTGCCAGCAGTTACGGGGACAGGTACAATGAGCAGTTCTTC,CASSYGDRYNEQFF
TRBV6-5,TRBD1,NA,TRBJ1-6,TGTGCCAGCAGTTGGGGACAGGGGATAGACTCACCCCTCCACTTT,CASSWGQGIDSPLHF
TRBV7-2,NA,NA,TRBJ1-3,TGTGCCAGCAGCCACCGCAGGGCCTACGGCACCATATATTTT,CASSHRRAYGTIYF
TRBV19,TRBD2,NA,TRBJ2-1,TGTGCCAGTAGTGCGGTCGGACTAGCGGGGGGCGGCTCCTACAATGAGCAGTTCTTC,CASSAVGLAGGGSYNEQFF
TRBV25-1,NA,NA,TRBJ1-2,TGTGCCAGCAGTGATATTGGGAGGGGCTACACCTTC,CASSDIGRGYTF
TRBV24-1,TRBD1,NA,TRBJ1-3,TGTGCCACCAGTGGTGCTACAGGGGCAGGGGACACCATATATTTT,CATSGATGAGDTIYF
TRBV25-1,NA,NA,TRBJ2-2,TGTGCCAGCAGTGAATACGACAGGAAGGGACATGGGGAGCTGTTTTTT,CASSEYDRKGHGELFF
TRBV5-5,NA,NA,TRBJ2-1,TGTGCCAGCAGCTTCCGGGTTTACAATGAGCAGTTCTTC,CASSFRVYNEQFF
TRBV15,TRBD1,NA,TRBJ1-1,TGTGCCACCAGCCACAGGGGGGAATTCACTGAAGCTTTCTTT,CATSHRGEFTEAFF
TRBV5-6,NA,NA,TRBJ2-7,TGTGCCAGCAGCTCTAGCGTCTACGAGCAGTACTTC,CASSSSVYEQYF